This TCR beta chain was recovered during a study of blood T cell repertoires in COVID-19. Study overall: There were acute and convalescent COVID-19 samples, and they came from the United States, Italy and Spain.

Here immunoSEQ multiplex PCR was the method, and the copy in TCRdb shows in-frame clones only, minus some. This table holds about 270,000 clones, 70% to 90% found once. J lost 4 bases, V lost 3 bases, and 8 bases had no gene match. The germline gives CDR1 WNHNN, CDR2 SYGVQD (reference sequence). This CDR3 is built from 16 residues. The study drew participants aged roughly 18 to 95 years from under 30 US areas. The chain is built from TRBV10-1 and TRBJ2-1, with TRBD1 matching 8 bases. Sequenced: PBMCs or T cells enriched from blood (not recorded which). The origin of this receptor is a woman aged 45-65 years with acute COVID-19. The CDR3 DNA follows: TGCGCCAGCAGTGATCGGGACAGGAAGGGTTACAATGAGCAGTTCTTC. This sequence encodes CASSDRDRKGYNEQFF.